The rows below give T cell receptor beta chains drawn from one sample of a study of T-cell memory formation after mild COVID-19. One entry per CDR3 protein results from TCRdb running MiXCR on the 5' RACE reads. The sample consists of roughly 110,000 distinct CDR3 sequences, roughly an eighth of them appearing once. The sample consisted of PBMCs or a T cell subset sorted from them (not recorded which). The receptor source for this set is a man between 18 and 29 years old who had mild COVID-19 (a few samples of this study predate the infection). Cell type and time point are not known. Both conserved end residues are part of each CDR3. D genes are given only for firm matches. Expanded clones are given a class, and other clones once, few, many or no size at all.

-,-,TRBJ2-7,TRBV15,CATSPSQGAYEQYF,TGTGCCACCAGCCCATCGCAGGGCGCCTACGAGCAGTACTTC
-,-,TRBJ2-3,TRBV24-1,CATSEMQGADTQYF,TGTGCCACCAGTGAGATGCAGGGTGCAGATACGCAGTATTTT
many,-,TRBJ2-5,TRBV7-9,CASSADLSQETQYF,TGTGCCAGCAGCGCTGACCTCAGCCAAGAGACCCAGTACTTC
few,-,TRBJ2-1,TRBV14,CASSQDRISAFGNEQFF,TGTGCCAGCAGCCAAGATCGGATTAGCGCCTTCGGTAATGAGCAGTTCTTC
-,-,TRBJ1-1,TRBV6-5,CASSYSGSLNTEAFF,TGTGCCAGCAGTTACTCAGGCAGTTTAAACACTGAAGCTTTCTTT
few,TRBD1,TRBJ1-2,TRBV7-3,CASSDGQGGSDYGYTF,TGTGCCAGCAGCGATGGACAGGGGGGTTCGGACTATGGCTACACCTTC
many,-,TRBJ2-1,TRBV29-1,CSADNEQFF,TGCAGCGCGGACAATGAGCAGTTCTTC
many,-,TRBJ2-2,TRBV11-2,CASTPWLTGELFF,TGTGCCAGCACCCCCTGGCTCACCGGGGAGCTGTTTTTT
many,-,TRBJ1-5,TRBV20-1,CRAGGGNQPQHF,TGCAGGGCGGGAGGGGGGAATCAGCCCCAGCATTTT
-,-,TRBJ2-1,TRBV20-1,CSANARGDPYNEQFF,TGCAGTGCCAATGCCAGGGGGGATCCCTACAATGAGCAGTTCTTC
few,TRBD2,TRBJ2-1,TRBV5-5,CASSLGLALGNEQFF,TGTGCCAGCAGCTTGGGACTAGCTTTGGGCAATGAGCAGTTCTTC
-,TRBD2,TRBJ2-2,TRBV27,CASRPGGAGGELFF,TGTGCCAGCAGACCCGGGGGGGCAGGCGGGGAGCTGTTTTTT
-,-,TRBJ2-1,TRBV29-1,CSVEDTSRSQFF,TGCAGCGTTGAAGATACATCCCGATCGCAGTTCTTC
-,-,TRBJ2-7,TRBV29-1,CSVEDGTFREQYF,TGCAGCGTTGAAGATGGGACCTTCAGGGAGCAGTACTTC
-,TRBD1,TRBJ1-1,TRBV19,CASSNEGALRAFF,TGTGCCAGTAGTAACGAGGGGGCGTTGAGAGCTTTCTTT
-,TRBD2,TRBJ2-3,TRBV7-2,CASSSPLAGGLDTQYF,TGTGCCAGCAGCTCCCCTCTGGCGGGGGGCCTGGATACGCAGTATTTT
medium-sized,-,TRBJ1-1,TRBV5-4,CASSFEIGGQGEAFF,TGTGCCAGCAGCTTTGAGATCGGGGGGCAGGGTGAAGCTTTCTTT